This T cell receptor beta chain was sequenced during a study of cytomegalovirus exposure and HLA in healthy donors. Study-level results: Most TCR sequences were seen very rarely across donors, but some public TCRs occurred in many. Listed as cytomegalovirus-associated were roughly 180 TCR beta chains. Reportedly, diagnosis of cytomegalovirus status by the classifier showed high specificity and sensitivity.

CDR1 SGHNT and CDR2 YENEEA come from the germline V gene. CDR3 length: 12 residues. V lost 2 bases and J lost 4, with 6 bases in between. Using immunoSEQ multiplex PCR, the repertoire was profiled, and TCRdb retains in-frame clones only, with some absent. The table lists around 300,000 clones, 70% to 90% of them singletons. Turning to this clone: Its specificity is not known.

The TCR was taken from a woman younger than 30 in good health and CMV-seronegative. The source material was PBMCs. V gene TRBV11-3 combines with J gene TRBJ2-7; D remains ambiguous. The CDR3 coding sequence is TGTGCCAGCAGCTTAAACGGGTACGAGCAGTACTTC. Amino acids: CASSLNGYEQYF.